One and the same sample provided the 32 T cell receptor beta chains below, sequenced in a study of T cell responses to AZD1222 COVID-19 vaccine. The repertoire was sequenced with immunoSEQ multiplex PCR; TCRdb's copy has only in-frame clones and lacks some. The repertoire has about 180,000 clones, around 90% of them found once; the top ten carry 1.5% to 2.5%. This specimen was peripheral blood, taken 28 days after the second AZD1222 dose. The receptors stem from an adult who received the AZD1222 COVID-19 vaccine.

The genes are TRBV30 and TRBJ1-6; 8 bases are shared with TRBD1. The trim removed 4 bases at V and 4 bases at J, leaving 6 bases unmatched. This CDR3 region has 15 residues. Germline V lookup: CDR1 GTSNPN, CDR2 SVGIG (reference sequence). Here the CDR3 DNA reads TGTGCCTGGACCGACAGGGGCCATTATAATTCACCCCTCCACTTT. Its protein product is CAWTDRGHYNSPLHF.

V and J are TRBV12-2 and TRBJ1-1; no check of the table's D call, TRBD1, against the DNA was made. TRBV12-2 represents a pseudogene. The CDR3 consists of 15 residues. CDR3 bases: TGTGCAAGTCGCGCATTGCAACAGATGAACACTGAAGCTTTCTTT. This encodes CASRALQQMNTEAFF.

In nucleotides, the CDR3 is TGTGCCAGCAGCAGAGGCAGGGTGATGGGACTAGCGGCGTCCTACGAGCAGTACTTC. Translation: CASSRGRVMGLAASYEQYF. The V call is TRBV21-1, the J call TRBJ2-7; TRBD2, the table's D call, was not compared with the DNA. TRBV21-1 is a documented pseudogene. The length of the CDR3 is 19 residues.

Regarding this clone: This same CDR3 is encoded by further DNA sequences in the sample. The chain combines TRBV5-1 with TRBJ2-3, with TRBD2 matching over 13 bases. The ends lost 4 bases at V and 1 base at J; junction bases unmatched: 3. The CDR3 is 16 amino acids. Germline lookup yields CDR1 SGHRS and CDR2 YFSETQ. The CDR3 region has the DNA TGCGCCAGCAGCCGGGGGACTAGCGGGGGCACAGATACGCAGTATTTT. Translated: CASSRGTSGGTDTQYF.

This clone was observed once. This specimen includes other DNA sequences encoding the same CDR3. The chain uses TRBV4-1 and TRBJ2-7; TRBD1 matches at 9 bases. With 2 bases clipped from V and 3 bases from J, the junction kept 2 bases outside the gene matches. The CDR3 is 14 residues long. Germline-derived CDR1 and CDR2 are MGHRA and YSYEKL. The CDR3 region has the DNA TGCGCCAGCAGCCAACCGGGACAGGGCTACGAGCAGTACTTC. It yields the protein CASSQPGQGYEQYF.

CDR3 sequence (DNA): TGTGCCAGCTCCCCTACGCAGACTAGCACAGATACGCAGTATTTT. It yields the protein CASSPTQTSTDTQYF. The chain employs TRBV18 and TRBJ2-3, with D unresolved. The CDR3 consists of 15 residues. The germline gives CDR1 KGHSH, CDR2 LQKENI. Trimming removed 6 bases from V and 0 bases from J, with 13 bases in between.

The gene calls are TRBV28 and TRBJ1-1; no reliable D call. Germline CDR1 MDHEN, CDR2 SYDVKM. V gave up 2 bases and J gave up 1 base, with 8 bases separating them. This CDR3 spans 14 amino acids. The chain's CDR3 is CASSLPAGNTEAFF. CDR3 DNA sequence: TGTGCCAGCAGTTTACCGGCAGGGAACACTGAAGCTTTCTTT.

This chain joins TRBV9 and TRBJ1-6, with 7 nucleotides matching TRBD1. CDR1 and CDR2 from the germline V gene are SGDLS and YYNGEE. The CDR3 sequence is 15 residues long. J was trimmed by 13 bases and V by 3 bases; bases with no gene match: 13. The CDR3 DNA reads TGTGCCAGCAGCGGACAGGGATGGGGAATCGTCCCCCTCCACTTT. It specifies CASSGQGWGIVPLHF. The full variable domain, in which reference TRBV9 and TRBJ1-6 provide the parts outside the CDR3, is DSGVTQTPKHLITATGQRVTLRCSPRSGDLSVYWYQQSLDQGLQFLIQYYNGEERAKGNILERFSAQQFPDLHSELNLSSLELGDSALYFCASSGQGWGIVPLHFGNGTRLTVT.

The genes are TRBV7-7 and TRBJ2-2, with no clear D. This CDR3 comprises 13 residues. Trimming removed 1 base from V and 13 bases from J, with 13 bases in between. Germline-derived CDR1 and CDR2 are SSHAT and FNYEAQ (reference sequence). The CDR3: CASSLDAGWPLFF. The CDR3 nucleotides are TGTGCCAGCAGCTTAGATGCCGGGTGGCCGCTGTTTTTT.

As DNA, the CDR3 is TGTGCCAGCTCACCATCGACTAGCGGGGGGGCGTCCGGGGAGCTGTTTTTT. It yields the protein CASSPSTSGGASGELFF. V gene TRBV18 combines with J gene TRBJ2-2; 14 bases are a match to TRBD2. With V trimmed by 2 bases and J by 6 bases, 5 bases remained unmatched. The CDR3 runs to 17 residues. CDR1 is KGHSH and CDR2 is LQKENI in the germline V gene. Full variable domain (outside the CDR3, taken from reference TRBV18 and TRBJ2-2): NAGVMQNPRHLVRRRGQEARLRCSPMKGHSHVYWYRQLPEEGLKFMVYLQKENIIDESGMPKERFSAEFPKEGPSILRIQQVVRGDSAAYFCASSPSTSGGASGELFFGEGSRLTVL.

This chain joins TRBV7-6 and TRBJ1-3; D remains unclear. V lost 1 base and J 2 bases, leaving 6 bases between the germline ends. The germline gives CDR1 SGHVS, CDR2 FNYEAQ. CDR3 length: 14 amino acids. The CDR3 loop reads CASSLEGTGNTIYF. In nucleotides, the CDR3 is TGTGCCAGCAGCTTAGAGGGAACTGGAAACACCATATATTTT.

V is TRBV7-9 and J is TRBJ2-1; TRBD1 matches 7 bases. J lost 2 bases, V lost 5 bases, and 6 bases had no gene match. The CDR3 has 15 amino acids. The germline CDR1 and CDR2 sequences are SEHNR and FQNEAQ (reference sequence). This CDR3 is CASSETGVPYNEQFF. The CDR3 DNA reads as TGTGCCAGCAGCGAAACAGGGGTCCCCTACAATGAGCAGTTCTTC.

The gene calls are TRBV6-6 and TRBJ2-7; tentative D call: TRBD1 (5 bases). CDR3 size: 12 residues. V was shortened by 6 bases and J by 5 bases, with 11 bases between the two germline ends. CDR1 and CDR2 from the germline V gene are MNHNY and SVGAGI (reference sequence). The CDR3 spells CASSPRVDEQYF. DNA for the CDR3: TGTGCCAGCAGCCCCAGGGTGGACGAGCAGTACTTC.

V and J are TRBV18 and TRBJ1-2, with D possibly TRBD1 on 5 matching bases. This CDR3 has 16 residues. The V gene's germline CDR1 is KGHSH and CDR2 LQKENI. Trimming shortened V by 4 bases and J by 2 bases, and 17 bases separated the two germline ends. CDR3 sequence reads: CASSLPPQGPNYGYTF. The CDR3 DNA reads TGTGCCAGCTCACTACCCCCCCAGGGCCCCAACTATGGCTACACCTTC.

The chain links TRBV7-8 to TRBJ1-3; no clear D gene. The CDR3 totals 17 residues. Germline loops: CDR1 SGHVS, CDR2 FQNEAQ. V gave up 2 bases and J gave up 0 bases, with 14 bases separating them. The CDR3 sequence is CASSLPSDGVSGNTIYF. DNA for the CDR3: TGTGCCAGCAGCTTACCCTCGGACGGGGTCTCTGGAAACACCATATATTTT.

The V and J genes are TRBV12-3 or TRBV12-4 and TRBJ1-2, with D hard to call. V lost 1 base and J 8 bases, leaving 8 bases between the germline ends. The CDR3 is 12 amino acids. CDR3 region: CASSLERGGYTF. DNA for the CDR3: TGTGCCAGCAGTTTAGAGCGGGGAGGCTACACCTTC.

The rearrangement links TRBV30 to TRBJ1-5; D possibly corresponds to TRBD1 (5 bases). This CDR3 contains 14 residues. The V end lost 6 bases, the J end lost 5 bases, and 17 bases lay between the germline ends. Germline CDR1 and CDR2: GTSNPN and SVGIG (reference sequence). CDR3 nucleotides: TGTGCCTGCACGGTAGGGGCGCAGGATCAGCCCCAGCATTTT. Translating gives CACTVGAQDQPQHF.

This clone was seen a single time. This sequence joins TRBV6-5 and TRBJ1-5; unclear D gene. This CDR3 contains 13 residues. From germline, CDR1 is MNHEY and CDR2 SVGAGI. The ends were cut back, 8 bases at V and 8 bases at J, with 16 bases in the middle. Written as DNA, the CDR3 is TGTGCCAGCGGCTTTGCGGGAGTCAAGCCCCAGCATTTT. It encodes CASGFAGVKPQHF.

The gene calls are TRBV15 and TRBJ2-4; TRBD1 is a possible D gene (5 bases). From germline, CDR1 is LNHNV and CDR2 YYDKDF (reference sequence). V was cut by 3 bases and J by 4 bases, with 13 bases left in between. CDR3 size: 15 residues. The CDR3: CATSSAQGTKNIQYF. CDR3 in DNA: TGTGCCACCAGCAGTGCCCAGGGTACTAAAAACATTCAGTACTTC.

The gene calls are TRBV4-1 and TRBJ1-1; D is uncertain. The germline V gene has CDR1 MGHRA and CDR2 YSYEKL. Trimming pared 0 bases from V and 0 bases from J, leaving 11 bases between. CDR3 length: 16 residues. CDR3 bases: TGCGCCAGCAGCCAAGATTCCACCAGGCTGAACACTGAAGCTTTCTTT. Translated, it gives CASSQDSTRLNTEAFF.

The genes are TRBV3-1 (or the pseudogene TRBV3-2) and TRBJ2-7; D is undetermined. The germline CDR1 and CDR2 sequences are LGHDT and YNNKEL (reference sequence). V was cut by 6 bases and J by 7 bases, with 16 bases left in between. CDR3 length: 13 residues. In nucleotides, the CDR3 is TGTGCCAGCAGGAGCCCTCTGGCGCTAGAGCAGTACTTC. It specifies CASRSPLALEQYF.

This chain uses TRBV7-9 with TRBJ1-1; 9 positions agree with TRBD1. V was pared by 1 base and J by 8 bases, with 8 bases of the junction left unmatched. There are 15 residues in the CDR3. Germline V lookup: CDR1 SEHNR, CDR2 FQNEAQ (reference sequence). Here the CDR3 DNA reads TGTGCCAGCAGCTTAGGATTAGGGACAGGGACCGAAGCTTTCTTT. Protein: CASSLGLGTGTEAFF.

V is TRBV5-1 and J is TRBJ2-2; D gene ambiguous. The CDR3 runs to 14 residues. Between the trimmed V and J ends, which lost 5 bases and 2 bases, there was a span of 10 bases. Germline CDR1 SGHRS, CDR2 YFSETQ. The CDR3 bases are TGCGCCAGCAGGGCTCTAGGTAACACCGGGGAGCTGTTTTTT. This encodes CASRALGNTGELFF. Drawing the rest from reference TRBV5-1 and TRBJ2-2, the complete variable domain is KAGVTQTPRYLIKTRGQQVTLSCSPISGHRSVSWYQQTPGQGLQFLFEYFSETQRNKGNFPGRFSGRQFSNSRSEMNVSTLELGDSALYLCASRALGNTGELFFGEGSRLTVL.

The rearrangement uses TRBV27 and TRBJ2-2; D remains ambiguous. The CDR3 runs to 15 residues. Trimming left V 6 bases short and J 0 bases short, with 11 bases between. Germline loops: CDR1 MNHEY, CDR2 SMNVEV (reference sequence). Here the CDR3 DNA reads TGTGCCAGCAGCATAACGGCAGCGAACACCGGGGAGCTGTTTTTT. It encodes CASSITAANTGELFF.

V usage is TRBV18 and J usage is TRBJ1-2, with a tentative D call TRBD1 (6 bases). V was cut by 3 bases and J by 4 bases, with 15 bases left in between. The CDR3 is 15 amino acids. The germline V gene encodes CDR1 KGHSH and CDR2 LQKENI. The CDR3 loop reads CASSPAPTGSYGYTF. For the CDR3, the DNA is TGTGCCAGCTCACCCGCCCCTACAGGGAGCTATGGCTACACCTTC. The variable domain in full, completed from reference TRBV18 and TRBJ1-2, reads NAGVMQNPRHLVRRRGQEARLRCSPMKGHSHVYWYRQLPEEGLKFMVYLQKENIIDESGMPKERFSAEFPKEGPSILRIQQVVRGDSAAYFCASSPAPTGSYGYTFGSGTRLTVV.

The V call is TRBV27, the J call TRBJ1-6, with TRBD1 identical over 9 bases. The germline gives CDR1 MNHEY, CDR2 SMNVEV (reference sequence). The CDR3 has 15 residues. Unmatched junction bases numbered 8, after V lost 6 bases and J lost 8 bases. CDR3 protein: CASSPGQGLYSPLHF. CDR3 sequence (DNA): TGTGCCAGCAGCCCGGGACAGGGTCTTTATTCACCCCTCCACTTT.

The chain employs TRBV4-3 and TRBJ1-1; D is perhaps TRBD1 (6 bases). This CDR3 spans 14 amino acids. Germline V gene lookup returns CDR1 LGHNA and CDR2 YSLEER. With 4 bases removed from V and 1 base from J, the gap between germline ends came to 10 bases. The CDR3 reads CASSPGTQNTEAFF. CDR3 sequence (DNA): TGCGCCAGCAGCCCCGGGACACAGAACACTGAAGCTTTCTTT.

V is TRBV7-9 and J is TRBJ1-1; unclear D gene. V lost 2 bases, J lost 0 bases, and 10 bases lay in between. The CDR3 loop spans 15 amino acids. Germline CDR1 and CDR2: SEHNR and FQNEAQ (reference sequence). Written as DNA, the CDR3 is TGTGCCAGCAGCTTACTTGCGGGATTGAACACTGAAGCTTTCTTT. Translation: CASSLLAGLNTEAFF.

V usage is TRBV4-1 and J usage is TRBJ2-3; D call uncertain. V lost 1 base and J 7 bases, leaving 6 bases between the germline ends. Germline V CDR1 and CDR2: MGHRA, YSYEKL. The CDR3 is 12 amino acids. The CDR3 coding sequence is TGCGCCAGCAGCCAAGTGGTCAATACGCAGTATTTT. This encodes CASSQVVNTQYF.

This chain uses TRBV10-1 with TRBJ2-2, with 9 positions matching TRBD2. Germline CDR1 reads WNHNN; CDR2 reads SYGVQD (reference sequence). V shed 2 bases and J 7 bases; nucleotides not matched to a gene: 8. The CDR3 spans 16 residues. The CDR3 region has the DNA TGCGCCAGCAGTGAGACTAGCGGGCCCCAAGGCGGGGAGCTGTTTTTT. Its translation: CASSETSGPQGGELFF.

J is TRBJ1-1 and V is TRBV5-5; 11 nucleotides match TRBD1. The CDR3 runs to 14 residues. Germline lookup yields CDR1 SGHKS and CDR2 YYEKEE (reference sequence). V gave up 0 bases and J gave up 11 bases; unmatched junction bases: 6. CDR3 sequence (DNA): TGTGCCAGCAGCTTGGAAGGACAGGGGGCGCGGGCTTTCTTT. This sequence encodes CASSLEGQGARAFF.

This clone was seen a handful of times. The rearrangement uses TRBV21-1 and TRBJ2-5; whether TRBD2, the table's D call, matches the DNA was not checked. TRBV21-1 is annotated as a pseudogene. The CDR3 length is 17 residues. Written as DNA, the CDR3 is TGTGCCAGCAGCAAAGACGGGACTAGCGGGAGAAAGGAGACCCAGTACTTC. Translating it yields CASSKDGTSGRKETQYF.